These 13 T cell receptor beta chains came from one sample sequenced in a study of OX40 agonist ivuxolimab in advanced cancers. Library creation used the immunoSEQ multiplex PCR assay. Drawn from immuneACCESS, this table holds only the in-frame rearrangements with V and J called that TCRdb kept. Clones are partly lost; checked studies trace under half to an unresolved V gene and leave the rest unexplained. The sample has about 35,000 clones on record, roughly 90% of them singletons. Of the sample, roughly a fifth falls within the top ten clones. The specimen comprised CD4+ or CD8+ T cells sorted from blood, sampled in a trial of the OX40 agonist ivuxolimab. The source is an adult with an advanced solid tumor such as melanoma, head and neck, liver or kidney cancer.

The gene calls are TRBV28 and TRBJ2-1, with TRBD2 matching 13 bases. Germline-derived CDR1 and CDR2 are MDHEN and SYDVKM. CDR3 size: 19 residues. V gave up 8 bases and J gave up 4 bases; unmatched junction bases: 17. CDR3 bases: TGTGCCAGCTCCACTAACGTAGGGACTAGCGGGATAGATTACAATGAGCAGTTCTTC. This sequence encodes CASSTNVGTSGIDYNEQFF.

The chain is built from TRBV25-1 and TRBJ1-5; no definite D call. The CDR3 sequence is 14 residues long. Germline V gene data show CDR1 as MGHDK and CDR2 as SYGVNS. The V gene lost 3 bases and the J gene lost 1 base, with 7 bases spanning the gap. DNA for the CDR3: TGTGCCAGCAGTGATAGGGTAAGCAATCAGCCCCAGCATTTT. It yields the protein CASSDRVSNQPQHF.

The V gene is TRBV27, the J gene TRBJ2-7; TRBD1 aligns across 7 bases. Germline V gene lookup returns CDR1 MNHEY and CDR2 SMNVEV (reference sequence). V dropped 6 bases and J dropped 7; count of bases not matched to a gene: 12. This CDR3 has 14 residues. DNA for the CDR3: TGTGCCAGCAGCCCAGGGGGAATTGGAGGTGAGCAGTACTTC. Its translation is CASSPGGIGGEQYF.

Here the CDR3 DNA reads TGTGCCAGCAGTTTAGGGAGCGGGACTGCATCCTTAAAGCCCTACGAGCAGTACTTC. Residues: CASSLGSGTASLKPYEQYF. This rearrangement joins TRBV27 to TRBJ2-7, with 7 bases identical to TRBD2. The CDR3 totals 19 residues. With 2 bases clipped from V and 2 bases from J, the junction kept 18 bases outside the gene matches. CDR1 is MNHEY, CDR2 SMNVEV, per germline (reference sequence).

Comment on this clone: The sample carries other DNA sequences with the same CDR3. The chain has TRBV20-1 and TRBJ2-5, with a possible D match to TRBD2 (6 bases). With 1 base removed from V and 9 bases from J, the gap between germline ends came to 9 bases. Germline-derived CDR1 and CDR2 are DFQATT and SNEGSKA (reference sequence). The CDR3 consists of 11 residues. The CDR3 DNA is TGCAGTGCTAGAGCGGGAGATCCCCAGTACTTC. Translated, it gives CSARAGDPQYF.

The chain has TRBV27 and TRBJ2-3; D call uncertain. The CDR3 is made up of 13 amino acids. CDR1 is MNHEY, CDR2 SMNVEV, per germline (reference sequence). Trimming cost V 1 base and J 6 bases, with 8 bases left between them. The CDR3 coding sequence is TGTGCCAGCAGTTTATTAGGGTGGGATACGCAGTATTTT. As protein: CASSLLGWDTQYF.

The chain couples TRBV5-1 to TRBJ2-1; TRBD2 matches at 10 bases. With V trimmed by 5 bases and J by 7 bases, 6 bases remained unmatched. The CDR3 loop spans 14 amino acids. Germline CDR1 and CDR2: SGHRS and YFSETQ. CDR3 sequence: CASSLSSGSNEQFF. In nucleotides, the CDR3 is TGCGCCAGCAGTCTCTCTAGCGGGAGTAATGAGCAGTTCTTC.

The chain recombines TRBV28 with TRBJ2-3; perhaps TRBD2 as D (6 bases). There are 15 residues in the CDR3. Germline V gene lookup returns CDR1 MDHEN and CDR2 SYDVKM. With 5 bases removed from V and 1 base from J, the gap between germline ends came to 13 bases. The CDR3 DNA reads TGTGCCAGCAGTGGAGGTGGCGGGGGCACAGATACGCAGTATTTT. It encodes CASSGGGGGTDTQYF.

The chain links TRBV19 to TRBJ1-1, with 9 bases fitting TRBD1. CDR1 and CDR2 (germline): LNHDA, SQIVND (reference sequence). This CDR3 comprises 12 residues. Trimming took 9 bases from V and 3 from J; bases not matched to a gene: 2. In nucleotides, the CDR3 is TGTGCCAGCCGACAGGGGGACACTGAAGCTTTCTTT. It specifies CASRQGDTEAFF.

The J gene is TRBJ2-1, the V gene TRBV10-2, with a possible D match to TRBD2 (5 bases). The CDR3 covers 16 residues. Looked up from germline, CDR1 is WSHSY and CDR2 is SAAADI. Trimming removed 0 bases from V and 6 bases from J, with 15 bases in between. This CDR3 is CASSESTLAWGNEQFF. In nucleotides, the CDR3 is TGCGCCAGCAGTGAGTCGACCCTAGCCTGGGGCAATGAGCAGTTCTTC.

This clone is a singleton in its sample. This rearrangement joins TRBV7-2 to TRBJ2-1; no clear D. Per germline, CDR1 SGHTA and CDR2 FQGNSA. V was trimmed by 1 base and J by 7 bases, leaving 8 bases between them. The CDR3 has 13 residues. The CDR3 DNA follows: TGTGCCAGCAGCTTAGAGGGCGGAAATGAGCAGTTCTTC. It is translated as CASSLEGGNEQFF.

The V gene is TRBV28, the J gene TRBJ2-7, with D unclear. V lost 3 bases and J lost 6, with 15 bases in between. The V gene's germline CDR1 is MDHEN and CDR2 SYDVKM. The CDR3 has 14 residues. CDR3 nucleotides: TGTGCCAGCAGTTTTCTTCCTCCGCCAGGCGAGCAGTACTTC. Protein product: CASSFLPPPGEQYF.

This rearrangement joins TRBV19 to TRBJ2-3; possible D gene TRBD2, 6 bases. CDR3 length: 16 residues. CDR1 is LNHDA, CDR2 SQIVND, per germline (reference sequence). Trimming took 2 bases from V and 5 from J, leaving 17 bases between them. The CDR3 sequence is CASSIFASVGEDTQYF. DNA for the CDR3: TGTGCCAGTAGTATATTCGCTAGCGTTGGGGAAGATACGCAGTATTTT.